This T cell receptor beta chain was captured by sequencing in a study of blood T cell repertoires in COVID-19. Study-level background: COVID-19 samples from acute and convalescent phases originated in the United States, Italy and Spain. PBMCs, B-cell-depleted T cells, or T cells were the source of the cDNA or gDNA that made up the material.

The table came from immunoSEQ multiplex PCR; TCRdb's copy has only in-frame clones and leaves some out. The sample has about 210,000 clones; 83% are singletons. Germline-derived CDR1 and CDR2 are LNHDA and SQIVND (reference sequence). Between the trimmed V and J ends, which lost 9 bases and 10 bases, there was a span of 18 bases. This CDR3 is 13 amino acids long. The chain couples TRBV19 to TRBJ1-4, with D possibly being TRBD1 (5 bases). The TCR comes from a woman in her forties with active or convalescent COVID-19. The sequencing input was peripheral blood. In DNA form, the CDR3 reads TGTGCCAGCCCGCCCCGGAAAAGGGGAAAACTGTTTTTT. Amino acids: CASPPRKRGKLFF.